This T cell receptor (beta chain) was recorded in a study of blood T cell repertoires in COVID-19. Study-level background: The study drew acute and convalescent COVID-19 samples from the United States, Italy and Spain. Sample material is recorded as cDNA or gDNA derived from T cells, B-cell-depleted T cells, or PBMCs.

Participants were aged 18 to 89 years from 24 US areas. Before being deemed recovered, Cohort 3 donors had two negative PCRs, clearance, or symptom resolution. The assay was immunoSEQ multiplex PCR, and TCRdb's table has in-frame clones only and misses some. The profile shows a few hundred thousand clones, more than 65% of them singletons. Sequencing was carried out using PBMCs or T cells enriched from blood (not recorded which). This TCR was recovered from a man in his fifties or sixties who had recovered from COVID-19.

The CDR3 DNA reads TGTGCCAGCAGCCTTCTGGGGGGGGCAGGGGGCTACACCTTC. Protein product: CASSLLGGAGGYTF. This chain links TRBV14 with TRBJ1-2, with D perhaps matching TRBD1 (6 bases). The germline V gene encodes CDR1 SGHDN and CDR2 FVKESK. CDR3 size: 14 residues. V gave up 4 bases and J gave up 8 bases, with 17 bases separating them.